This T cell receptor beta chain was captured in a study of cytomegalovirus exposure and HLA in healthy donors. Note on this clone: The junction departs from germline at one end; a sequencing error may be responsible.

PCR used 60 Vbeta primers and 13 Jbeta primers. Sequenced by immunoSEQ multiplex PCR; TCRdb stores in-frame clones only, minus some. The profile covers more than 85,000 clones, with 83% appearing a single time and around 2.6% taken by the ten largest. Sequencing was done on a sample of PBMCs. The receptor's source is a man in his forties in good health and CMV-seronegative.

The CDR3 bases are TGTTCCAGCAGCGTGGGCGGGTCTGAGCAGTTCTTC. This encodes CSSSVGGSEQFF. The V and J genes are TRBV7-9 and TRBJ2-1, with D perhaps matching TRBD2 (5 bases). The CDR3 covers 12 residues. CDR1 and CDR2 (germline): SEHNR, FQNEAQ (reference sequence).